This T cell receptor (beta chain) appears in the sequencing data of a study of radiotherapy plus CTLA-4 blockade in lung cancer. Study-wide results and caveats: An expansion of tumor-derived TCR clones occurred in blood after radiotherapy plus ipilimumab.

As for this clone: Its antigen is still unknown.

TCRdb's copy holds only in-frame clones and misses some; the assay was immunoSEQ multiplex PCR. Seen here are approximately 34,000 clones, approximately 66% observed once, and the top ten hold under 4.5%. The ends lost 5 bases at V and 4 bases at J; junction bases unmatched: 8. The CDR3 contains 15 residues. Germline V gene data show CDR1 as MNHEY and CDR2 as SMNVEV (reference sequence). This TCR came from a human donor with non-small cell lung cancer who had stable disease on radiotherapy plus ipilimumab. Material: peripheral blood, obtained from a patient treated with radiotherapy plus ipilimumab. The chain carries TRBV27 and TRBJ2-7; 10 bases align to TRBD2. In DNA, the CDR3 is TGTGCCAGCAGTGCGGATCTAGCGGGAGTTTACGAGCAGTACTTC. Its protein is CASSADLAGVYEQYF.